This T cell receptor (beta chain) was captured in a study of OX40 agonist ivuxolimab in advanced cancers. V was clipped by 7 bases and J by 3 bases, with 15 bases between them. Germline lookup yields CDR1 LNHDA and CDR2 SQIVND (reference sequence). The CDR3 sequence is 15 residues long. The data were produced by immunoSEQ multiplex PCR, yet TCRdb's version contains in-frame clones alone and is incomplete. Here the sample spans fewer than 120,000 clones, roughly nine tenths being singletons. This receptor was obtained from an adult with an advanced solid tumor such as melanoma, head and neck, liver or kidney cancer. Sequenced here: CD4+ or CD8+ T cells sorted from blood, sampled in a trial of the OX40 agonist ivuxolimab. The chain uses TRBV19 and TRBJ1-4; D is unresolved. The CDR3 DNA follows: TGTGCCAGTATCCTAGGACGCGGGGCTAATGAAAAACTGTTTTTT. Translating it yields CASILGRGANEKLFF.